The 21 T cell receptor beta chains below were found in one sample sequenced in a study of cytomegalovirus exposure and HLA in healthy donors (dated by TCRdb to the late 2010s). Preparation of the library involved the immunoSEQ multiplex PCR assay. For the multiplex PCR, a mixture combining 60 forward primers for TCR Vbeta segments and 13 reverse primers for TCR Jbeta segments was used. This immuneACCESS table, as held by TCRdb, lists in-frame sequences with V and J called but not all clones. Of the missing ones, under half trace to an unresolved V gene in checked studies; the others have no known cause. The sample data list under 200,000 clones, and approximately 83% of these were observed just once. The biggest ten clones account for approximately 9.4% of the sample. The sequencing input was PBMCs. These TCRs come from a man between 18 and 29 years old in good health and CMV-seropositive.

J is TRBJ2-5 and V is TRBV6-5; D is perhaps TRBD2 (5 bases). The length of the CDR3 is 12 residues. Germline lookup yields CDR1 MNHEY and CDR2 SVGAGI. V dropped 6 bases and J dropped 7 bases, with 12 bases sitting between them. CDR3 nucleotide sequence: TGTGCCAGCAGACATGATGCGGGGACCCAGTACTTC. Encoded protein: CASRHDAGTQYF.

This chain links TRBV10-3 with TRBJ2-1; the match to TRBD2 covers 7 bases. The CDR3 sequence is 15 residues long. In germline, CDR1 is ENHRY, CDR2 SYGVKD. Trimming cost V 7 bases and J 5 bases; bases outside gene matches: 11. The CDR3 nucleotides read TGTGCCATCATGGAAGCGGGGAGCAACCACAATGAGCAGTTCTTC. Translation gives CAIMEAGSNHNEQFF.

In the case of this clone: This sample includes further DNA sequences coding for the same CDR3. V usage is TRBV27 and J usage is TRBJ1-6; D unclear. The V end lost 3 bases, the J end lost 7 bases, and 4 bases lay between the germline ends. The CDR3 is 12 residues long. CDR1 is MNHEY and CDR2 is SMNVEV in the germline V gene (reference sequence). The CDR3 spells CASSFRNSPLHF. As DNA, the CDR3 is TGTGCCAGCAGTTTCAGGAATTCACCCCTCCACTTT.

CDR3 region: CASSPSTASSTDTQYF. The CDR3 nucleotides read TGTGCCAGCTCCCCCTCCACAGCTTCTAGCACAGATACGCAGTATTTT. V is TRBV18 and J is TRBJ2-3; D gene uncertain. Germline V lookup: CDR1 KGHSH, CDR2 LQKENI. This CDR3 contains 16 residues. Trimming stripped 6 bases from V and 0 bases from J, with 16 bases between.

The V and J genes are TRBV11-1 and TRBJ1-1; D remains unclear. Germline V lookup: CDR1 SGHAT, CDR2 FQDESV (reference sequence). V shed 1 base and J shed 0 bases, with 6 bases lying between them. CDR3 length: 14 residues. This CDR3 reads CASSLGELNTEAFF. The CDR3 coding sequence is TGTGCCAGCAGCTTAGGGGAGTTGAACACTGAAGCTTTCTTT.

The rearrangement uses TRBV23-1 and TRBJ2-4; the match to TRBD1 covers 9 bases. TRBV23-1 is assigned to the ORF class and has an uncertain function. This CDR3 has 16 residues. V was pared by 2 bases and J by 8 bases, with 10 bases of the junction left unmatched. The CDR3 nucleotides read TGCGCCAGCAGTCAAGCCGGGACAGGGACTGGGGACATTCAGTACTTC. This translates into CASSQAGTGTGDIQYF.

The chain links TRBV12-1 to TRBJ1-5; the tabulated D call, TRBD1, remains unverified against the DNA. TRBV12-1 is a pseudogene segment. The CDR3 totals 16 residues. The CDR3 DNA reads TGTGCCAGCAGCTGTTTACAGGGTTTGGGCGATCAGCCCCAGCATTTT. Its translation: CASSCLQGLGDQPQHF.

This rearrangement joins TRBV30 to TRBJ2-1; possibly TRBD1 for D (5 bases). The V gene's germline CDR1 is GTSNPN and CDR2 SVGIG (reference sequence). V lost 4 bases, J lost 9 bases, and 16 bases lay in between. The CDR3 is 13 amino acids. Here the CDR3 DNA reads TGTGCCTGGATCCGACCAGGGTCCGGTGAGCAGTTCTTC. As protein: CAWIRPGSGEQFF.

J is TRBJ2-7 and V is TRBV5-1; 11 positions agree with TRBD2. The CDR3 contains 14 residues. CDR1 and CDR2 (germline): SGHRS, YFSETQ. The V gene end was trimmed by 4 bases and the J gene end by 7 bases; junction bases not matched to a gene: 7. CDR3 bases: TGCGCCAGCAGCCCGGGGCTAGCGGGGGGAGAGCAGTACTTC. Translated, it gives CASSPGLAGGEQYF.

This chain joins TRBV29-1 and TRBJ1-5; tentative D call: TRBD1 (5 bases). Germline V gives CDR1 SQVTM, CDR2 ANQGSEA. The CDR3 covers 13 residues. Trimming took off 4 bases at V and 7 bases at J, with 14 bases between the two ends. The CDR3 DNA sequence: TGCAGCGTTGGCGCCCAGGGTGGCCAGCCCCAGCATTTT. Translated, it gives CSVGAQGGQPQHF.

The rearrangement uses TRBV5-1 and TRBJ2-3, with D possibly being TRBD2 (5 bases). Germline V gene sequence: CDR1 SGHRS, CDR2 YFSETQ. The CDR3 covers 14 residues. Trimming stripped 0 bases from V and 3 bases from J, with 8 bases between. In DNA, the CDR3 is TGCGCCAGCAGCTTGGACCGGAGGACAGATACGCAGTATTTT. As protein: CASSLDRRTDTQYF.

The chain is built from TRBV6-5 and TRBJ1-2; possible D gene TRBD1, 6 bases. The CDR3 has 12 residues. Per the germline V gene, CDR1 is MNHEY and CDR2 is SVGAGI. V lost 2 bases and J lost 5, with 6 bases in between. CDR3 sequence: CASSYQGYGYTF. DNA of the CDR3: TGTGCCAGCAGTTACCAGGGGTATGGCTACACCTTC.

The chain couples TRBV27 to TRBJ2-5, with TRBD2 identical over 12 bases. V was pared by 6 bases and J by 10 bases, with 15 bases of the junction left unmatched. The CDR3 totals 16 residues. Germline V CDR1 and CDR2: MNHEY, SMNVEV (reference sequence). Written as DNA, the CDR3 is TGTGCCAGCAGCTCGCCCGGAGCTAGCGGGGGGGTAATCCAGTACTTC. The encoded protein is CASSSPGASGGVIQYF.

This clone was detected only a few times. The chain employs TRBV5-8 and TRBJ1-6; tentatively, D is TRBD1 (5 bases). Trimming pared 4 bases from V and 9 bases from J, leaving 17 bases between. Germline CDR1 SGHTS, CDR2 YDEGEE. The CDR3 contains 15 residues. The CDR3 region is CASSNRNDRSSPLHF. CDR3 DNA: TGTGCCAGCAGCAATAGGAACGACAGAAGTTCACCCCTCCACTTT.

The chain is built from TRBV2 and TRBJ2-5; 7 nucleotides agree with TRBD2. CDR3 size: 15 residues. J gave up 2 bases and V 3 bases, and 6 bases lay outside the gene matches. The V gene's germline CDR1 is SNHLY and CDR2 FYNNEI. CDR3 region: CASSDGGDLQETQYF. The CDR3 nucleotides read TGTGCCAGCAGTGATGGGGGGGACCTACAAGAGACCCAGTACTTC.

CDR3 protein: CASSRDRVGEQYF. In nucleotides, the CDR3 is TGCGCCAGCAGTCGGGACAGGGTCGGCGAGCAGTACTTC. This chain uses TRBV10-1 with TRBJ2-7, with TRBD1 matching 9 bases. The J segment lost 6 bases and the V segment lost 5 bases, leaving 5 bases of the junction unmatched. The CDR3 extends over 13 amino acids. Looked up from germline, CDR1 is WNHNN and CDR2 is SYGVQD (reference sequence).

The chain uses TRBV19 and TRBJ1-1, with D possibly matching TRBD1 (5 bases). Germline assignment: CDR1 LNHDA and CDR2 SQIVND (reference sequence). CDR3 size: 11 residues. Trimming pared 6 bases from V and 6 bases from J, leaving 8 bases between. The CDR3 sequence is CASRGGAEAFF. The DNA of the CDR3 is TGTGCCAGTAGGGGGGGAGCTGAAGCTTTCTTT.

This chain links TRBV30 with TRBJ1-1, with D hard to call. This CDR3 contains 13 residues. V was cut by 1 base and J by 5 bases, with 11 bases left in between. The germline gives CDR1 GTSNPN, CDR2 SVGIG (reference sequence). The CDR3 coding sequence is TGTGCCTGGAGTGCAGCGGTCTTGACTGAAGCTTTCTTT. Residues: CAWSAAVLTEAFF.

The chain carries TRBV9 and TRBJ2-3; D may be TRBD1 (5 bases). Germline CDR1 SGDLS, CDR2 YYNGEE. This CDR3 is 16 amino acids long. V shed 4 bases and J shed 1 base, with 16 bases lying between them. The CDR3 reads CASSTLVGVGTDTQYF. CDR3 coding DNA: TGTGCCAGCAGCACATTGGTAGGGGTGGGCACAGATACGCAGTATTTT.

In this sample, this clone turned up once. The V and J genes are TRBV19 and TRBJ1-4; the D gene is possibly TRBD1 (6 bases). Germline V gene sequence: CDR1 LNHDA, CDR2 SQIVND (reference sequence). The CDR3 consists of 15 residues. The V end was cut by 7 bases, the J end by 5 bases, with 17 bases between. For the CDR3, the DNA is TGTGCCAGTACTCGAACAGGGCTCTCGAATGAAAAACTGTTTTTT. Its translation: CASTRTGLSNEKLFF.

This chain uses TRBV7-9 with TRBJ2-1; 12 bases are a match to TRBD1. The CDR3 consists of 18 residues. Germline CDR1 reads SEHNR; CDR2 reads FQNEAQ (reference sequence). V lost 3 bases, J lost 7 bases, and 13 bases stayed unmatched. The CDR3 protein is CASSFPGQGAVRWNEQFF. In DNA, the CDR3 is TGTGCCAGCAGCTTTCCGGGACAGGGGGCGGTACGTTGGAATGAGCAGTTCTTC.